A single sample gave rise to the 11 T cell receptor beta chains below, sequenced in a study of cytomegalovirus exposure and HLA in healthy donors. In the PCR, 60 Vbeta and 13 Jbeta primers were used. Data came from immunoSEQ multiplex PCR; TCRdb stores just in-frame clones and leaves some out. The sample lists a few hundred thousand clones, 81% seen once, with around 8.3% in the top ten. Sequenced sample: PBMCs. These receptors were obtained from an older woman in good health and CMV-seropositive.

The V call is TRBV19, the J call TRBJ2-5; maybe TRBD1 (6 bases). This CDR3 is 14 amino acids long. The germline V gene has CDR1 LNHDA and CDR2 SQIVND (reference sequence). Trimming took off 3 bases at V and 5 bases at J, with 13 bases between the two ends. The CDR3 protein is CASSMSRGRETQYF. For the CDR3, the DNA is TGTGCCAGTAGTATGAGCAGGGGTCGTGAGACCCAGTACTTC.

V gene TRBV1 combines with J gene TRBJ1-5; TRBD1 is the table's D call, not checked against the DNA. TRBV1 constitutes a pseudogene. This CDR3 has 18 amino acids. This CDR3 reads CTSSQESQGAILNQPQHF. In DNA, the CDR3 is TGCACCAGCAGCCAAGAGAGTCAGGGGGCGATTTTGAATCAGCCCCAGCATTTT.

The chain joins TRBV6-5 to TRBJ1-1; tentative D call: TRBD1 (5 bases). The V end was cut by 7 bases, the J end by 6 bases, with 15 bases between. The CDR3 sequence is 13 residues long. In germline, CDR1 is MNHEY, CDR2 SVGAGI. The CDR3 region has the DNA TGTGCCAGCACTTCCGCAGGGTACGCTGAAGCTTTCTTT. Protein: CASTSAGYAEAFF.

The V and J genes are TRBV20-1 and TRBJ1-2; D gene unclear. Germline-derived CDR1 and CDR2 are DFQATT and SNEGSKA (reference sequence). This CDR3 has 9 residues. Trimming took off 5 bases at V and 4 bases at J, with 2 bases between the two ends. This chain's CDR3 is CSALYGYTF. The CDR3 DNA follows: TGCAGTGCTCTCTATGGCTACACCTTC.

V gene TRBV18 combines with J gene TRBJ1-2, with TRBD1 matching 10 bases. This CDR3 comprises 14 residues. V dropped 3 bases and J dropped 5; count of bases not matched to a gene: 3. Germline V gene sequence: CDR1 KGHSH, CDR2 LQKENI. The CDR3 spells CASSPDRGTYGYTF. The CDR3 DNA sequence: TGTGCCAGCTCACCGGACAGGGGGACTTATGGCTACACCTTC.

This clone has only one observation. The chain uses TRBV7-8 and TRBJ1-6, with 8 bases fitting TRBD1. CDR3 size: 16 residues. CDR1 is SGHVS, CDR2 FQNEAQ, per germline. The J segment lost 7 bases and the V segment lost 4 bases, leaving 9 bases of the junction unmatched. The CDR3 region has the DNA TGTGCCAGCAGCTCCTCGGACAGGGTGGGGAATTCACCCCTCCACTTT. Protein product: CASSSSDRVGNSPLHF.

The chain links TRBV5-4 to TRBJ1-3; 7 nucleotides align to TRBD1. The CDR3 consists of 18 residues. CDR1 SGHNT and CDR2 YYREEE come from the germline V gene (reference sequence). The junction had 18 bases not matched to a gene; V was cut back by 4 bases and J by 5 bases. CDR3 nucleotide sequence: TGTGCCAGCAGCCCCGGCACCGGGACAGCTATTGAGAGAAACACCATATATTTT. This sequence encodes CASSPGTGTAIERNTIYF.

The table lists this clone with a few counts. The V and J genes are TRBV19 and TRBJ2-3, with 7 bases that match TRBD1. The germline V gene has CDR1 LNHDA and CDR2 SQIVND (reference sequence). The J segment lost 3 bases and the V segment lost 8 bases, leaving 11 bases of the junction unmatched. The CDR3 covers 15 residues. CDR3: CASQNRGSRTDTQYF. The CDR3 DNA is TGTGCCAGTCAAAACAGGGGTTCCAGGACAGATACGCAGTATTTT.

The V call is TRBV30, the J call TRBJ2-1; tentatively, D is TRBD2 (6 bases). Trimming took off 3 bases at V and 5 bases at J, with 26 bases between the two ends. The CDR3 totals 18 residues. Germline values: CDR1 GTSNPN, CDR2 SVGIG (reference sequence). CDR3 loop: CAWRGTAGGTSRNNEQFF. The DNA for the CDR3 is TGTGCCTGGAGAGGGACGGCTGGTGGTACTAGCAGAAACAATGAGCAGTTCTTC.

The chain recombines TRBV10-2 with TRBJ2-5, with D tentatively TRBD1 (5 bases). Deletions cut 2 bases from V and 5 bases from J, with 9 bases between. The CDR3 covers 13 residues. Germline V CDR1 and CDR2: WSHSY, SAAADI. The CDR3 coding sequence is TGCGCCAGCAGTGAGCAGGGTGGGGAGACCCAGTACTTC. The encoded protein is CASSEQGGETQYF.

This clone was picked up one time. The CDR3 spells CASSSDRTPPYEQYF. The DNA for the CDR3 is TGCGCCAGCAGTTCAGACAGGACCCCCCCCTACGAGCAGTACTTC. This rearrangement joins TRBV10-2 to TRBJ2-7; D might be TRBD1 (6 bases). CDR1 is WSHSY and CDR2 is SAAADI in the germline V gene. CDR3 length equals 15 residues. The germline V and J ends were trimmed by 5 bases and 2 bases, with 16 bases remaining between them.